Shown below are 19 T cell receptor beta chains from a single sample sequenced in a study of T cell repertoires in cytomegalovirus infection. MiXCR, applied by TCRdb to the reads, yields one record per CDR3 protein. Of roughly 640,000 distinct CDR3 sequences listed, more than 20% are singletons. The material sequenced was CD8+ T cells from PBMCs. The receptor set was obtained from a human donor in good health (CMV status not recorded). Some clones in this sample may be carry-over from other donors' samples.

The genes are TRBV2 and TRBJ2-2; 7 bases are a match to TRBD1. CDR3 length: 15 residues. The germline gives CDR1 SNHLY, CDR2 FYNNEI. The ends lost 6 bases at V and 5 bases at J; junction bases unmatched: 9. The CDR3 region is CASRNIQGVTGELFF. The CDR3 DNA is TGTGCCAGCAGGAATATCCAGGGGGTAACCGGGGAGCTGTTTTTT.

The V call is TRBV2, the J call TRBJ2-5; D call uncertain. The CDR3 length is 10 residues. Trimming took off 8 bases at V and 7 bases at J, with 8 bases between the two ends. The germline CDR1 and CDR2 sequences are SNHLY and FYNNEI. CDR3 sequence: CASLQVTQYF. CDR3 bases: TGTGCCAGCCTCCAGGTGACCCAGTACTTC.

There are many counts of this clonotype. The chain couples TRBV6-6 to TRBJ2-5, with D perhaps matching TRBD2 (6 bases). Germline CDR1 MNHNY, CDR2 SVGAGI (reference sequence). The CDR3 is made up of 13 amino acids. The V and J ends lost 7 bases and 1 base respectively, with 10 bases between them. The CDR3 coding sequence is TGTGCCAGCACCGCGGGGTCCCAAGAGACCCAGTACTTC. It yields the protein CASTAGSQETQYF.

In this sample, this clonotype turned up a few times. This chain links TRBV6-6 with TRBJ2-1; D remains unclear. V shed 2 bases and J shed 4 bases, with 15 bases lying between them. The V gene's germline CDR1 is MNHNY and CDR2 SVGAGI (reference sequence). The CDR3 loop spans 16 amino acids. The CDR3 nucleotides read TGTGCCAGCAGTTACCATACAACTGACCAGTACAATGAGCAGTTCTTC. Translated: CASSYHTTDQYNEQFF.

This clonotype was recorded a few times. The chain couples TRBV7-9 to TRBJ2-7; tentative D call: TRBD2 (6 bases). The length of the CDR3 is 15 residues. V was cut by 1 base and J by 1 base, with 11 bases left in between. Germline CDR1 is SEHNR and CDR2 is FQNEAQ (reference sequence). The CDR3 DNA is TGTGCCAGCAGCTTAGTCCTAGCGTTATCCTACGAGCAGTACTTC. Residues: CASSLVLALSYEQYF.

This clonotype was found many times. The chain recombines TRBV10-3 with TRBJ1-2; D is possibly TRBD1 (5 bases). V lost 6 bases and J 2 bases, leaving 7 bases between the germline ends. This CDR3 is 12 amino acids long. Germline V gives CDR1 ENHRY, CDR2 SYGVKD. The CDR3 DNA reads TGTGCCATCAGGACAGAGAACTATGGCTACACCTTC. Amino acid sequence: CAIRTENYGYTF.

The chain links TRBV7-2 to TRBJ2-1; 8 bases are shared with TRBD2. CDR1 is SGHTA, CDR2 FQGNSA, per germline. The CDR3 loop spans 12 amino acids. The V segment lost 5 bases and the J segment 13 bases; nucleotides outside the gene matches: 7. CDR3 amino acids: CASSPGRGDQFF. Here the CDR3 DNA reads TGTGCCAGCAGCCCAGGGCGGGGGGATCAGTTCTTC.

The chain joins TRBV18 to TRBJ1-5; D possibly corresponds to TRBD1 (5 bases). The V end was cut by 2 bases, the J end by 5 bases, with 16 bases between. This CDR3 comprises 16 residues. Germline V CDR1 and CDR2: KGHSH, LQKENI. CDR3 region: CASSPNRDSRYQPQHF. The CDR3 coding sequence is TGTGCCAGCTCACCAAATCGGGACTCACGGTATCAGCCCCAGCATTTT.

This clonotype has a count of ten or more. CDR3 sequence (DNA): TGTGCCAGCGGATTCGCGAACACCGGGGAGCTGTTTTTT. It yields the protein CASGFANTGELFF. The chain joins TRBV27 to TRBJ2-2; D ambiguous. Germline CDR1 MNHEY, CDR2 SMNVEV (reference sequence). This CDR3 contains 13 residues. The V end lost 8 bases, the J end lost 0 bases, and 7 bases lay between the germline ends.

This clonotype was seen only a few times. The chain combines TRBV29-1 with TRBJ2-7; D could derive from TRBD1 or TRBD2 (7 bases each). The V gene's germline CDR1 is SQVTM and CDR2 ANQGSEA. This CDR3 is built from 13 residues. V dropped 4 bases and J dropped 4 bases, with 14 bases sitting between them. The CDR3 spells CSVGTGEGYEQYF. As DNA, the CDR3 is TGCAGCGTTGGAACAGGGGAGGGATACGAGCAGTACTTC.

The chain combines TRBV19 with TRBJ2-1; D could derive from TRBD1 or TRBD2 (5 bases each). This CDR3 has 14 residues. Germline CDR1 is LNHDA and CDR2 is SQIVND (reference sequence). V was clipped by 9 bases and J by 5 bases, with 17 bases between them. This CDR3 is CASEGRGLNNEQFF. The CDR3 nucleotides are TGTGCCAGCGAGGGACGCGGACTTAACAATGAGCAGTTCTTC.

Points on this clonotype: This sequence may be a read error, since a much larger clone differs from it by one base. The chain carries TRBV7-2 and TRBJ1-5; D remains ambiguous. The CDR3 sequence is 14 residues long. Germline V gene lookup returns CDR1 SGHTA and CDR2 FQGNSA. CDR3 DNA: TGTGCCAGCAGCTTAGAACGAATAAGTCAGCTCCAGCATTTT. Its protein is CASSLERISQLQHF.

The V call is TRBV28, the J call TRBJ2-7; D is unclear. V was clipped by 5 bases and J by 1 base, with 15 bases between them. This CDR3 is built from 15 residues. Germline V CDR1 and CDR2: MDHEN, SYDVKM. This CDR3 reads CASSAWQESSYEQYV. CDR3 nucleotides: TGTGCCAGCAGTGCGTGGCAGGAGTCTTCCTACGAGCAGTACGTC.

This clonotype was observed once. J is TRBJ1-4 and V is TRBV27; D remains ambiguous. The CDR3 consists of 13 residues. Germline CDR1 reads MNHEY; CDR2 reads SMNVEV (reference sequence). The V and J ends lost 0 bases and 12 bases respectively, with 11 bases between them. The CDR3, as DNA: TGTGCCAGCAGTTTATCTGGGTCCCCCGAACTGTTTTTT. Protein: CASSLSGSPELFF.

The V call is TRBV13, the J call TRBJ2-1, with 7 bases identical to TRBD2. The CDR3 is made up of 15 amino acids. Germline CDR1 and CDR2: PRHDT and FYEKMQ (reference sequence). V was clipped by 8 bases and J by 3 bases; unmatched bases: 10. The CDR3 DNA follows: TGTGCCAGCGCGAAGGGGAGGGTTAACTACAATGAGCAGTTCTTC. This encodes CASAKGRVNYNEQFF.

This clonotype appeared a few times. CDR3 DNA: TGCAGTGCTAGTCCCGACAGGGAGGACACTGAAGCTTTCTTT. Translation gives CSASPDREDTEAFF. V and J are TRBV20-1 and TRBJ1-1, with TRBD1 identical over 7 bases. Germline-derived CDR1 and CDR2 are DFQATT and SNEGSKA (reference sequence). This CDR3 has 14 amino acids. With V trimmed by 3 bases and J by 3 bases, 7 bases remained unmatched.

CDR3 nucleotide sequence: TGTGCCAACATGACCCCACCCTACAATGAGCAGTTCTTC. This codes for CANMTPPYNEQFF. J is TRBJ2-1 and V is TRBV11-1, with unresolved D. Between the trimmed V and J ends, which lost 10 bases and 2 bases, there was a span of 12 bases. The CDR3 is 13 residues long. Germline V gene data show CDR1 as SGHAT and CDR2 as FQDESV (reference sequence). Complete variable domain (other parts from reference TRBV11-1 and TRBJ2-1): EAEVAQSPRYKITEKSQAVAFWCDPISGHATLYWYRQILGQGPELLVQFQDESVVDDSQLPKDRFSAERLKGVDSTLKIQPAELGDSAMYLCANMTPPYNEQFFGPGTRLTVL.

There are many counts of this clonotype. This rearrangement joins TRBV7-8 to TRBJ2-7, with D possibly being TRBD1 (6 bases). Germline values: CDR1 SGHVS, CDR2 FQNEAQ. V was shortened by 3 bases and J by 0 bases, with 9 bases between the two germline ends. The CDR3 runs 14 residues. The CDR3: CASSFTGSSYEQYV. The CDR3 nucleotides read TGTGCCAGCAGCTTCACAGGGAGCTCCTACGAGCAGTACGTC.

This clonotype was seen a handful of times. This chain connects TRBV29-1 to TRBJ2-4; D call uncertain. With 6 bases removed from V and 9 bases from J, the gap between germline ends came to 12 bases. Germline-derived CDR1 and CDR2 are SQVTM and ANQGSEA. The CDR3 sequence is 11 residues long. The CDR3 DNA reads TGCAGCGTCCCCGAGAACGGCATTCAGTACTTC. Protein product: CSVPENGIQYF.